One TCR beta chain is described in this entry. This record belongs to a study of CD8 T cells in Susac syndrome. Healthy donors matched for age and sex were used as controls. Negative magnetic isolation gave CD8+ and CD4+ cells; FACS enriched CD8+ TEMRA. It was with random hexamers that 0.5 to 1 ug RNA was reverse transcribed. Multiplex immunoSEQ PCR targeted 54 Vbeta and 13 Jbeta TCR beta segments. TCRdb fed the immunoSEQ multiplex PCR reads into MiXCR, producing one record per CDR3 protein. This table has about 200,000 distinct CDR3 sequences, about 95% appearing once. The CDR3 consists of 12 residues. V lost 4 bases and J lost 4, with 10 bases in between. Germline CDR1 is SQVTM and CDR2 is ANQGSEA.

This clonotype originated in a human donor in good health. The sample taken for sequencing was CD4+ T cells from PBMCs. The chain employs TRBV29-1 and TRBJ1-1; the D is unclear. The CDR3 here is CSVVRAGTEAFF. CDR3 DNA sequence: TGCAGCGTTGTGAGGGCGGGCACTGAAGCTTTCTTT.